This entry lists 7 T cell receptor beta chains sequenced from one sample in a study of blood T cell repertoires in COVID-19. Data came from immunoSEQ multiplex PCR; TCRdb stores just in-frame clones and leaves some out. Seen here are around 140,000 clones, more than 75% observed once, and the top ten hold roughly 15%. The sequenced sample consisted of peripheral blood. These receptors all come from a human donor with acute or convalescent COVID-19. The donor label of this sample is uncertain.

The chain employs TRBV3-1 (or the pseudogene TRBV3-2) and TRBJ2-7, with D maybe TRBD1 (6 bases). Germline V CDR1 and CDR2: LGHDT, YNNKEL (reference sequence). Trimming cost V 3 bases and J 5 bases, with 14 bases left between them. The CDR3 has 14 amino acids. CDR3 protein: CASSHGTRRDEQYF. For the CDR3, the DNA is TGTGCCAGCAGCCACGGGACAAGACGGGACGAGCAGTACTTC.

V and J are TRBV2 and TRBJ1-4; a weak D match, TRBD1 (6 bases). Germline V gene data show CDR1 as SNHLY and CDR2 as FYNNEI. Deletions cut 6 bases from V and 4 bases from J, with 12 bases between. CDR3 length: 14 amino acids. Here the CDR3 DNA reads TGTGCCAGCAGAAGCTGGACAGTTAATGAAAAACTGTTTTTT. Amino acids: CASRSWTVNEKLFF.

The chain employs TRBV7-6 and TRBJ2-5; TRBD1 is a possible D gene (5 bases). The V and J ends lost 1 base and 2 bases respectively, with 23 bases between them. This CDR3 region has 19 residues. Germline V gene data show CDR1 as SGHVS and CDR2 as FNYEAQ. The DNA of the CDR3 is TGTGCCAGCAGCTTAGGAAGTGGGGTTGGGGCCCATGGTCAAGAGACCCAGTACTTC. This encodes CASSLGSGVGAHGQETQYF.

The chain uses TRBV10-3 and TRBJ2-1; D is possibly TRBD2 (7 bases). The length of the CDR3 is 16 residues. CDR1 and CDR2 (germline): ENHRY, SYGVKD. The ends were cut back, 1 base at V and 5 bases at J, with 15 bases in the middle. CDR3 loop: CAISELRGPDHNEQFF. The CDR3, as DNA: TGTGCCATCAGTGAGTTGCGGGGGCCGGACCACAATGAGCAGTTCTTC.

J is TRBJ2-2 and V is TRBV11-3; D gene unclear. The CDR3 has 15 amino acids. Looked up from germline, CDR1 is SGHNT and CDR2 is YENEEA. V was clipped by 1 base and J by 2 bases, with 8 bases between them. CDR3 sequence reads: CASSLVSGNTGELFF. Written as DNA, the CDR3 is TGTGCCAGCAGCTTAGTATCGGGTAACACCGGGGAGCTGTTTTTT.

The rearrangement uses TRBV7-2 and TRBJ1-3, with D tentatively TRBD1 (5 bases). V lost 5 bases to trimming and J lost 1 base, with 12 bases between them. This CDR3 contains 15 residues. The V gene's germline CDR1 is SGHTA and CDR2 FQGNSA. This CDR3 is CASSPRDLSGNTIYF. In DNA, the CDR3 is TGTGCCAGCAGCCCCAGGGACTTGTCTGGAAACACCATATATTTT. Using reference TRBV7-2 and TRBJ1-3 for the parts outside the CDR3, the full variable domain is GAGVSQSPSNKVTEKGKDVELRCDPISGHTALYWYRQSLGQGLEFLIYFQGNSAPDKSGLPSDRFSAERTGGSVSTLTIQRTQQEDSAVYLCASSPRDLSGNTIYFGEGSWLTVV.

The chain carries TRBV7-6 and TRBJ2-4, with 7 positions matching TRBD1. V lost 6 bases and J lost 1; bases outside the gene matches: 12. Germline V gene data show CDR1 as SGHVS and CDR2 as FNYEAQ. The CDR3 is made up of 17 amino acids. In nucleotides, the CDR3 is TGTGCCAGCAGTTCTGGGACAGCCCAATCTGCCAAAAACATTCAGTACTTC. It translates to CASSSGTAQSAKNIQYF.